The T cell receptor (beta chain) described here comes from a study of PD-1 blockade in classical Hodgkin lymphoma. TCRdb's table, derived via immunoSEQ multiplex PCR, lists solely in-frame clones and lacks some. The sample holds 50,000 or so clones, around four fifths seen once. This CDR3 contains 11 residues. CDR1 is WNHNN and CDR2 is SYGVQD in the germline V gene (reference sequence). V was pared by 5 bases and J by 7 bases, with 6 bases between. This clone was recorded at least ten times. Described time point: cycle 4 day 1 (C4D1), after 5 to 7 weeks of nivolumab. Relapse was seen in all patients after autologous stem cell transplantation, and brentuximab vedotin exposure was variable.

This chain joins TRBV10-1 and TRBJ2-1; D may be TRBD1 (5 bases). The TCR was taken from a human donor with classical Hodgkin lymphoma. The specimen comprised peripheral blood mononuclear cells (PBMCs), sampled before the fourth cycle of nivolumab. DNA for the CDR3: TGCGCCAGCAGTTCAGGGAATGAGCAGTTCTTC. This gives the protein CASSSGNEQFF.